The rows below give T cell receptor beta chains drawn from one sample of a study of OX40 agonist ivuxolimab in advanced cancers. The protocol was immunoSEQ multiplex PCR, while the TCRdb copy is restricted to in-frame clones and leaves out a portion. This table has tens of thousands of clones, over 65% appearing once. Here the sequenced sample was CD4+ or CD8+ T cells sorted from blood, taken in a trial of the OX40 agonist ivuxolimab. Receptor source: an adult with an advanced solid tumor such as melanoma, head and neck, liver or kidney cancer. Each CDR3 is given with its conserved first and last residue. D genes are given only for firm matches. The size field is filled for only some rows; it gives once, few, many or a size class.

V	size	J	D	DNA	CDR3
TRBV28	NA	TRBJ1-5	NA	TGTGCCAGCAGTGAAAGGCCCCAGCATTTT	CASSERPQHF
TRBV2	NA	TRBJ1-1	NA	TGTGCCAGCACCCCGAACGAGAACACTGAAGCTTTCTTT	CASTPNENTEAFF
TRBV28	NA	TRBJ1-5	NA	TGTGCCAGCAGTTCGGGGTATCAGCCCCAGCATTTT	CASSSGYQPQHF
TRBV19	NA	TRBJ2-3	TRBD1	TGTGCCAGCCGATTTCGGCAGGGGGTTGGTACGCAGTATTTT	CASRFRQGVGTQYF
TRBV9	once	TRBJ1-1	NA	TGTGCCAGCAGCGTAGCTCATGGGGCGATAAACACTGAAGCTTTCTTT	CASSVAHGAINTEAFF
TRBV7-9	NA	TRBJ2-1	TRBD1	TGTGCCAGCAGCTCATACAGGGGGCGCGTCTACAATGAGCAGTTCTTC	CASSSYRGRVYNEQFF
TRBV10-2	NA	TRBJ2-1	NA	TGCGCCAGCAGTGAGCTCGATGAGCAGTTCTTC	CASSELDEQFF
TRBV27	NA	TRBJ1-3	NA	TGTGCCAGCAGTCCGACCGGGGCGAGAAACACCATATATTTT	CASSPTGARNTIYF
TRBV18	few	TRBJ2-1	NA	TGTGCCAGCTCACCACCGGGGTTCTCCTACAATGAGCAGTTCTTC	CASSPPGFSYNEQFF
TRBV5-1	once	TRBJ1-1	NA	TGCGCCAGCAGCTTGGGCCAGGGAGCCACTGAAGCTTTCTTT	CASSLGQGATEAFF
TRBV19	few	TRBJ1-5	TRBD1	TGTGCCAGTAGTATAGTTGGGACAGCTGATCAGCCCCAGCATTTT	CASSIVGTADQPQHF
TRBV11-2	NA	TRBJ2-3	NA	TGTGCCAGCAGCTTCGCGGCTAGCACAGATACGCAGTATTTT	CASSFAASTDTQYF
TRBV27	NA	TRBJ2-7	NA	TGTGCCAGCAGCCTTAACGGCGGTATGGGATCCTACGAGCAGTACTTC	CASSLNGGMGSYEQYF
TRBV10-3	NA	TRBJ1-5	NA	TGTGCCATCAGTCGGGGGATCCCGAATCAGCCCCAGCATTTT	CAISRGIPNQPQHF
TRBV28	NA	TRBJ1-1	NA	TGTGCCAGCAGTAATACGGGCGTCTACACTGAAGCTTTCTTT	CASSNTGVYTEAFF
TRBV29-1	NA	TRBJ2-2	NA	TGCAGCGTTGAAACTAACGCGAACACCGGGGAGCTGTTTTTT	CSVETNANTGELFF
TRBV7-3	NA	TRBJ2-3	NA	TGTGCCAGCAGCTTAAAGGGAGCAGGACACACAGATACGCAGTATTTT	CASSLKGAGHTDTQYF
TRBV7-3	NA	TRBJ2-2	NA	TGTGCCAGCAGCGCAGGGCCTAACACCGGGGAGCTGTTTTTT	CASSAGPNTGELFF
TRBV6-5	NA	TRBJ1-5	NA	TGTGCCAGCGGCCGAGGGGTCGGGGATCAGCCCCAGCATTTT	CASGRGVGDQPQHF
TRBV29-1	once	TRBJ2-2	NA	TGCAGCGTTGAACTAGGGGCGGGGACCGGGGAGCTGTTTTTT	CSVELGAGTGELFF
TRBV10-1	NA	TRBJ1-5	NA	TGCGCCAGCCATAACGTTAAATCGACGGAAAGTACCAGCAATCAGCCCCAGCATTTT	CASHNVKSTESTSNQPQHF
TRBV7-9	NA	TRBJ2-1	TRBD2	TGTGCCAGCAGCTTAGTAGCGGGAGGGCCGGGTGAGCAGTTCTTC	CASSLVAGGPGEQFF
TRBV14	NA	TRBJ2-1	TRBD2	TGTGCCAGCAGCCAGGGGGGGAAGGACTGGACGCTGCAGGAGCAGTTCTTC	CASSQGGKDWTLQEQFF
TRBV28	NA	TRBJ2-1	TRBD1	TGTGCCAGCAGACACAGGGGGACCTACAATGAGCAGTTCTTC	CASRHRGTYNEQFF
TRBV9	few	TRBJ2-1	NA	TGTGCCAGCAGCGTAGCAGGACAGCGGGGTTACAATGAGCAGTTCTTC	CASSVAGQRGYNEQFF
TRBV6-1	NA	TRBJ2-5	TRBD1	TGTGCCAGCAGTGTGAGACAGGGTAGTTACCAAGAGACCCAGTACTTC	CASSVRQGSYQETQYF
TRBV7-6	once	TRBJ2-3	NA	TGTGCCAGCAGCATAGTCGGGGGCCCTAGCACAGATACGCAGTATTTT	CASSIVGGPSTDTQYF
TRBV4-1	NA	TRBJ2-5	NA	TGCGCCAGCAGCCAAGACGCCGGCCTGACCCAGTACTTC	CASSQDAGLTQYF
TRBV11-3	once	TRBJ2-5	NA	TGTGCCAGCAGCTTTGCAGCTCAAGAGACCCAGTACTTC	CASSFAAQETQYF